These 3 T cell receptor beta chains share one sample of origin, sequenced in a study of cytomegalovirus exposure and HLA in healthy donors. Produced via immunoSEQ multiplex PCR; TCRdb's table is partial and in-frame only. This table holds 150,000 to 200,000 clones, approximately 81% found once. The sample comprised PBMCs. These receptor sequences come from a young man in good health and CMV-seropositive.

A few counts support this clone. V usage is TRBV4-3 and J usage is TRBJ2-3; D may be TRBD2 (7 bases). The CDR3 loop spans 15 amino acids. Germline V CDR1 and CDR2: LGHNA, YSLEER. V was cut by 0 bases and J by 6 bases, with 13 bases left in between. The CDR3 nucleotides read TGCGCCAGCAGCCAAGAGAGGGGGGGGTTTGATACGCAGTATTTT. Its protein is CASSQERGGFDTQYF.

The chain recombines TRBV6-4 with TRBJ2-4; possibly TRBD1 for D (5 bases). This CDR3 has 14 residues. Germline CDR1 reads MRHNA; CDR2 reads SNTAGT. V dropped 0 bases and J dropped 6 bases, with 9 bases sitting between them. The CDR3 sequence is CASSDSIRANIQYF. Here the CDR3 DNA reads TGTGCCAGCAGTGACTCGATCAGGGCAAACATTCAGTACTTC.

V gene TRBV28 combines with J gene TRBJ1-2; perhaps TRBD1 as D (5 bases). V lost 8 bases, J lost 8 bases, and 21 bases lay in between. The CDR3 spans 14 residues. Germline V lookup: CDR1 MDHEN, CDR2 SYDVKM. The CDR3, as DNA: TGTGCCAGCTTCCTCCCAAACCGGGGGGGAGGCTACACCTTC. It is translated as CASFLPNRGGGYTF.